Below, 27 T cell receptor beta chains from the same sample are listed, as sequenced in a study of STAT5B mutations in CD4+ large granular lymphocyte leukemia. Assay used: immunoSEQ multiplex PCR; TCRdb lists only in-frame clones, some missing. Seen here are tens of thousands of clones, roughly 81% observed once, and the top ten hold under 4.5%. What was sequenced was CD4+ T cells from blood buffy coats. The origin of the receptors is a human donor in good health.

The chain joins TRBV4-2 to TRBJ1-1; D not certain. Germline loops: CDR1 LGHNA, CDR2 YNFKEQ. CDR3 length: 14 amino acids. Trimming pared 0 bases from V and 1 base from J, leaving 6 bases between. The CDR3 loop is CASSQEKQNTEAFF. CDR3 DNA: TGTGCCAGCAGCCAAGAAAAACAGAACACTGAAGCTTTCTTT.

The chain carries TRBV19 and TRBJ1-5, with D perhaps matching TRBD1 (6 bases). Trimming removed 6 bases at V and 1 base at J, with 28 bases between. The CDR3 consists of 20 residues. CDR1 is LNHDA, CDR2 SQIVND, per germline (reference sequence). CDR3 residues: CASRRGAGEPGSGSNQPQHF. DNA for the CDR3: TGTGCCAGTAGAAGGGGGGCAGGAGAACCCGGATCGGGGAGCAATCAGCCCCAGCATTTT. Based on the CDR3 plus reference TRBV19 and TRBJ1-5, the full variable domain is DGGITQSPKYLFRKEGQNVTLSCEQNLNHDAMYWYRQDPGQGLRLIYYSQIVNDFQKGDIAEGYSVSREKKESFPLTVTSAQKNPTAFYLCASRRGAGEPGSGSNQPQHFGDGTRLSIL.

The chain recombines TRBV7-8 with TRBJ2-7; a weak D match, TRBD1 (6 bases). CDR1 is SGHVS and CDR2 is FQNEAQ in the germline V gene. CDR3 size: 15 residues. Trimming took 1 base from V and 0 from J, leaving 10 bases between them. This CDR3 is CASSLEQGFSYEQYF. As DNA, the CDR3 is TGTGCCAGCAGCTTAGAACAGGGATTCTCCTACGAGCAGTACTTC.

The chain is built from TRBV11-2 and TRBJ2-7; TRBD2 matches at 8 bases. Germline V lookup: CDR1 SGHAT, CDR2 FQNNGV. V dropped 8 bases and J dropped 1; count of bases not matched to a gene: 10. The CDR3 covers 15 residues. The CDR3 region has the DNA TGTGCCAGCGGGCCCCCTAGCGGGTCTTCCTACGAGCAGTACTTC. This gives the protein CASGPPSGSSYEQYF.

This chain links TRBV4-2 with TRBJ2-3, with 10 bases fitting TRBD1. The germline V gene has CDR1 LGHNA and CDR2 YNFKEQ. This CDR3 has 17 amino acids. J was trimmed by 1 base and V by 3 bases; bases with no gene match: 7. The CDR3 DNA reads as TGTGCCAGCAGCCAGCCGACAGGGGGCGAAGGCACAGATACGCAGTATTTT. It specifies CASSQPTGGEGTDTQYF.

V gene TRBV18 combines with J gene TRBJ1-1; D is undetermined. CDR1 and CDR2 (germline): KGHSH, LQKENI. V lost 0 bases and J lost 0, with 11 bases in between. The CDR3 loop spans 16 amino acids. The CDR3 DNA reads TGTGCCAGCTCACCACCCAGAGGGCGGGTGAACACTGAAGCTTTCTTT. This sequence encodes CASSPPRGRVNTEAFF.

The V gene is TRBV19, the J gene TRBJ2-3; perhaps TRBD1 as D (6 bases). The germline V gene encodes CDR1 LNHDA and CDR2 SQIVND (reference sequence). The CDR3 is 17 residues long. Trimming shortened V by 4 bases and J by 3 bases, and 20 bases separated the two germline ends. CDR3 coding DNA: TGTGCCAGTAGTAGGCAAACAGGGACATTTAGGACAGATACGCAGTATTTT. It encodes CASSRQTGTFRTDTQYF.

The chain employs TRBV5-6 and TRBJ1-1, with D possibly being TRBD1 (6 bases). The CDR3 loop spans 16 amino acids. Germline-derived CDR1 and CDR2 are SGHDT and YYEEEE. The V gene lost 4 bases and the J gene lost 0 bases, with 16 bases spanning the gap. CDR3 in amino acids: CASSVTGGRMNTEAFF. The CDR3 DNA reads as TGTGCCAGCAGCGTGACAGGTGGTAGAATGAACACTGAAGCTTTCTTT.

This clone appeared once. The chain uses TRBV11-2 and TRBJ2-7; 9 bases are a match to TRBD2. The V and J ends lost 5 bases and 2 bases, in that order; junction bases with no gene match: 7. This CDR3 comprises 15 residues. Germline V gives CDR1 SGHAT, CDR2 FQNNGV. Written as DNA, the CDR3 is TGTGCCAGCAGCGCGGGACTAGCCCTGACCTACGAGCAGTACTTC. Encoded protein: CASSAGLALTYEQYF. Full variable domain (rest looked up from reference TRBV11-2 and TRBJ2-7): EAGVAQSPRYKIIEKRQSVAFWCNPISGHATLYWYQQILGQGPKLLIQFQNNGVVDDSQLPKDRFSAERLKGVDSTLKIQPAKLEDSAVYLCASSAGLALTYEQYFGPGTRLTVT.

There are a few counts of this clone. Written as DNA, the CDR3 is TGTGCCAGTAGTAAGGGTAGCGGGAGAGGTGAGACCCAGTACTTC. Its protein is CASSKGSGRGETQYF. The chain couples TRBV19 to TRBJ2-5, with TRBD2 identical over 9 bases. V shed 4 bases and J 5 bases; nucleotides not matched to a gene: 8. Germline loops: CDR1 LNHDA, CDR2 SQIVND (reference sequence). The CDR3 contains 15 residues. The complete variable domain, with remaining parts taken from reference TRBV19 and TRBJ2-5, reads DGGITQSPKYLFRKEGQNVTLSCEQNLNHDAMYWYRQDPGQGLRLIYYSQIVNDFQKGDIAEGYSVSREKKESFPLTVTSAQKNPTAFYLCASSKGSGRGETQYFGPGTRLLVL.

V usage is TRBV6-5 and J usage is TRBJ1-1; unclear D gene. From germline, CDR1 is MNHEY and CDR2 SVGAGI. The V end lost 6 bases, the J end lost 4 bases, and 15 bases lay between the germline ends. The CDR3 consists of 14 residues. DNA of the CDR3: TGTGCCAGCAGAGAAGACCCAGGACGCACTGAAGCTTTCTTT. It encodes CASREDPGRTEAFF.

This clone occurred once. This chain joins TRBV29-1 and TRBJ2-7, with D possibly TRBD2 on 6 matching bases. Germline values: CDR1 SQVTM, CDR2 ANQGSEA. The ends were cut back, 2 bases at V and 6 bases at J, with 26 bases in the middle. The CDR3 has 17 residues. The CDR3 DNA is TGCAGCGTTGAAAACCGGTATTATCAGGAGGGCTGTCCCGAGCAGTACTTC. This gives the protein CSVENRYYQEGCPEQYF.

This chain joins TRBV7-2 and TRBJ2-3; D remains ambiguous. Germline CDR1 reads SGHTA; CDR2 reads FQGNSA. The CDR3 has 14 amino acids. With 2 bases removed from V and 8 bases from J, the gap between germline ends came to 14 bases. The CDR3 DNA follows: TGTGCCAGCAGCTTAATGGCGTCTACTGGTACGCAGTATTTT. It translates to CASSLMASTGTQYF.

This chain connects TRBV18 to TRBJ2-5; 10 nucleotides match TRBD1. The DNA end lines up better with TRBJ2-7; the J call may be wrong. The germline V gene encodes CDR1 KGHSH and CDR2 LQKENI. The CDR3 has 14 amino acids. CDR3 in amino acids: CASSGGQGLYEQYF. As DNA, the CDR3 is TGTGCCAGCTCAGGGGGACAGGGGCTCTACGAGCAGTACTTC.

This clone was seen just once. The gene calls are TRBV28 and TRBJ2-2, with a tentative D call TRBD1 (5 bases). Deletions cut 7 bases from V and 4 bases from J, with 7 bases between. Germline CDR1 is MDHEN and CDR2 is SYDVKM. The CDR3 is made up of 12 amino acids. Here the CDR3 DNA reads TGTGCCAGCAATAGGGGCACCGGGGAGCTGTTTTTT. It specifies CASNRGTGELFF.

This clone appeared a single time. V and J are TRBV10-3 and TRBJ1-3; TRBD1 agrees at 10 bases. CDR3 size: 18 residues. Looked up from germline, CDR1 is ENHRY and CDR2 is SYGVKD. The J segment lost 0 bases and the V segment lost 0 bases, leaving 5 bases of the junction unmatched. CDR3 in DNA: TGTGCCATCAGTGAGTCGTTCGACAGGGGGCCCTCTGGAAACACCATATATTTT. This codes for CAISESFDRGPSGNTIYF.

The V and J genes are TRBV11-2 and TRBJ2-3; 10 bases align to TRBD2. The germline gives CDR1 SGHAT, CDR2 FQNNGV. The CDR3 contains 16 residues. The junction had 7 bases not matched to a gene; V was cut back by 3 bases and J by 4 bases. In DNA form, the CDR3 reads TGTGCCAGCAGCTTTCTAGCGGGAGCGGGAGCAGATACGCAGTATTTT. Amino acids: CASSFLAGAGADTQYF.

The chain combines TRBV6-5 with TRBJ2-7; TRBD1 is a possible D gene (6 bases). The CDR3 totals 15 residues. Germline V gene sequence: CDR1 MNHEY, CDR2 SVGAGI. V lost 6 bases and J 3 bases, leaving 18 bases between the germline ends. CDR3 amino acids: CASSRGGWGRYEQYF. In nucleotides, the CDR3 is TGTGCCAGCAGCCGAGGGGGTTGGGGGCGCTACGAGCAGTACTTC.

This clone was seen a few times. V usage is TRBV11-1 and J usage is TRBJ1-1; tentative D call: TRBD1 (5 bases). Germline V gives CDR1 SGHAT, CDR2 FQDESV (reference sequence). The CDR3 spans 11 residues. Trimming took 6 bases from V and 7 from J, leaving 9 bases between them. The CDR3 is CASRGRNEAFF. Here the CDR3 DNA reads TGTGCCAGCAGGGGACGGAATGAAGCTTTCTTT.

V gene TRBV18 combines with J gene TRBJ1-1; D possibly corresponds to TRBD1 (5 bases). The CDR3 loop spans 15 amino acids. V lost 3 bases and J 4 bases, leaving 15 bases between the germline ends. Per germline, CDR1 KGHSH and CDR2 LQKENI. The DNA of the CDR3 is TGTGCCAGCTCACCTTCGTCTGTGAGGGGCACTGAAGCTTTCTTT. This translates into CASSPSSVRGTEAFF.

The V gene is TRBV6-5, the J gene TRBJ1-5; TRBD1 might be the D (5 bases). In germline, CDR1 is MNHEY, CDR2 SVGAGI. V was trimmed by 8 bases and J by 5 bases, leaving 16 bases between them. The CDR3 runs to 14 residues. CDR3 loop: CASGDISGHQPQHF. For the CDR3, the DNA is TGTGCCAGCGGAGACATATCAGGGCATCAGCCCCAGCATTTT.

The CDR3 is CASSRRGRKDVEQFF. The DNA of the CDR3 is TGTGCCAGCAGCCGCAGGGGGCGCAAGGACGTTGAGCAGTTCTTC. V is TRBV7-6 and J is TRBJ2-1; 8 nucleotides match TRBD1. Germline loops: CDR1 SGHVS, CDR2 FNYEAQ. The trim removed 5 bases at V and 9 bases at J, leaving 12 bases unmatched. The CDR3 sequence is 15 residues long.

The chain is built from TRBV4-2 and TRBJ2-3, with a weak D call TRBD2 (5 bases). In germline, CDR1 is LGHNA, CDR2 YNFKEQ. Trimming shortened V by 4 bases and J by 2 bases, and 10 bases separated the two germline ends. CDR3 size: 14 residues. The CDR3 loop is CASSRGLNTDTQYF. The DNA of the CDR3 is TGTGCCAGCAGCCGCGGACTTAACACAGATACGCAGTATTTT.

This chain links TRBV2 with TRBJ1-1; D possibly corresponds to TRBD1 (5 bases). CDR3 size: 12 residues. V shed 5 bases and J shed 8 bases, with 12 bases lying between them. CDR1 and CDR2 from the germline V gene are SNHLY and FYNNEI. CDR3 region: CASSTQTEEAFF. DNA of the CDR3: TGTGCCAGCAGTACCCAGACAGAAGAAGCTTTCTTT.

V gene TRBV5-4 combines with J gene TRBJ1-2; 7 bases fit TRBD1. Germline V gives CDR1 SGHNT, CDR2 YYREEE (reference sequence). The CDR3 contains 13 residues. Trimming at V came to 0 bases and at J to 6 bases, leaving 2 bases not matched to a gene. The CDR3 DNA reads TGTGCCAGCAGCTTGGGAGGGGGCAATGGCTACACCTTC. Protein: CASSLGGGNGYTF.

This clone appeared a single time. The CDR3 DNA reads as TGCAGCGCCGCCCCCGCGGCTCGCTACGAGCAGTACTTC. Its translation is CSAAPAARYEQYF. The chain uses TRBV29-1 and TRBJ2-5; D not resolved. The DNA end favors TRBJ2-7, so the J call may be wrong. From germline, CDR1 is SQVTM and CDR2 ANQGSEA. This CDR3 has 13 residues.

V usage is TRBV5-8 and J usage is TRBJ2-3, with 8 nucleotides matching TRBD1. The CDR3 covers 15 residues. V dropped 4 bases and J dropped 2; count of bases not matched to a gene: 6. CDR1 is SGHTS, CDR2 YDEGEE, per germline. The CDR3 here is CASSGGTGPTDTQYF. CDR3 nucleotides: TGTGCCAGCAGCGGGGGGACAGGACCCACAGATACGCAGTATTTT.